The rows below give T cell receptor beta chains drawn from one sample of a study of control samples from healthy donors and cancer patients. The data were produced by immunoSEQ multiplex PCR, yet TCRdb's version contains in-frame clones alone and is incomplete. The sample yields 150,000 to 200,000 clones, 90% to 95% seen once. The specimen sequenced was blood. These TCRs come from a woman younger than 30 in good health. The CDR3 runs from the conserved cysteine through the conserved F or W. The D gene is left open where the match is weak. The size field is filled for only some rows; it gives once, few, many or a size class.

J: TRBJ2-2
D: TRBD2
size: NA
V: TRBV10-3
CDR3: CAISGGGGPTGGELFF
DNA: TGTGCCATCAGTGGGGGGGGAGGACCCACCGGCGGGGAGCTGTTTTTT

J: TRBJ2-4
D: NA
size: NA
V: TRBV12-5
CDR3: CASGKEVGIQYF
DNA: TGTGCTAGTGGCAAGGAGGTTGGCATTCAGTACTTC

J: TRBJ1-4
D: NA
size: NA
V: TRBV7-2
CDR3: CASSSTGLTNEKLFF
DNA: TGTGCCAGCAGCTCCACAGGGTTAACTAATGAAAAACTGTTTTTT

J: TRBJ2-1
D: NA
size: once
V: TRBV7-2
CDR3: CASSLESVGVEKFF
DNA: TGTGCCAGCAGCTTAGAAAGCGTAGGGGTTGAGAAGTTCTTC

J: TRBJ2-5
D: NA
size: NA
V: TRBV10-3
CDR3: CAISAEAAETQYF
DNA: TGTGCCATCAGTGCGGAGGCGGCGGAGACCCAGTACTTC

J: TRBJ2-3
D: TRBD2
size: NA
V: TRBV7-2
CDR3: CASSLAFSGGITDTQYF
DNA: TGTGCCAGCAGCTTAGCCTTTAGCGGGGGAATCACAGATACGCAGTATTTT

J: TRBJ1-6
D: NA
size: NA
V: TRBV7-8
CDR3: CASTPGNSPLHF
DNA: TGTGCCAGCACCCCAGGGAATTCACCCCTCCACTTT

J: TRBJ1-5
D: NA
size: few
V: TRBV6-6
CDR3: CASSRGTGKSNQPQHF
DNA: TGTGCCAGCAGTCGAGGAACAGGGAAGAGCAATCAGCCCCAGCATTTT

J: TRBJ1-2
D: NA
size: NA
V: TRBV10-1
CDR3: CASSPYSYTF
DNA: TGCGCCAGTTCCCCTTACAGCTACACCTTC

J: TRBJ1-4
D: TRBD1
size: NA
V: TRBV5-1
CDR3: CASSLSGQALIGEKLFF
DNA: TGCGCCAGCAGCCTCTCGGGACAGGCTTTAATCGGTGAAAAACTGTTTTTT

J: TRBJ1-6
D: NA
size: NA
V: TRBV15
CDR3: CATSMSNSPLHF
DNA: TGTGCCACCAGCATGTCTAATTCACCCCTCCACTTT

J: TRBJ1-1
D: NA
size: NA
V: TRBV10-3
CDR3: CAIRYGDLTEAFF
DNA: TGTGCCATCAGGTATGGCGATCTCACTGAAGCTTTCTTT

J: TRBJ1-1
D: NA
size: NA
V: TRBV5-1
CDR3: CASSEQGNTEAFF
DNA: TGCGCCAGCAGCGAGCAGGGGAACACTGAAGCTTTCTTT

J: TRBJ1-4
D: NA
size: NA
V: TRBV10-1
CDR3: CASSEASEEKLFF
DNA: TGCGCCAGCAGTGAGGCATCAGAAGAAAAACTGTTTTTT

J: TRBJ2-7
D: TRBD2
size: NA
V: TRBV5-1
CDR3: CASRRGNSGNDEQYF
DNA: TGCGCCAGCAGGCGAGGGAATAGCGGGAACGACGAGCAGTACTTC

J: TRBJ1-3
D: TRBD1
size: NA
V: TRBV10-2
CDR3: CASTGTGETGNTIYF
DNA: TGCGCCAGCACCGGGACAGGGGAGACTGGAAACACCATATATTTT

J: TRBJ1-5
D: NA
size: NA
V: TRBV6-5
CDR3: CASSPEYSNQPQHF
DNA: TGTGCCAGCAGTCCGGAATATAGCAATCAGCCCCAGCATTTT

J: TRBJ1-5
D: TRBD1
size: NA
V: TRBV10-2
CDR3: CASSESVGTGRIYSNQPQHF
DNA: TGCGCCAGCAGTGAGTCGGTCGGGACAGGAAGAATTTATAGCAATCAGCCCCAGCATTTT

J: TRBJ2-1
D: NA
size: NA
V: TRBV29-1
CDR3: CSVDRSSYNEQFF
DNA: TGCAGCGTTGATCGGAGCTCCTACAATGAGCAGTTCTTC

J: TRBJ2-1
D: TRBD1
size: NA
V: TRBV7-2
CDR3: CASRRTGAYNEQFF
DNA: TGTGCCAGCAGGCGGACAGGGGCCTACAATGAGCAGTTCTTC

J: TRBJ1-5
D: NA
size: once
V: TRBV27
CDR3: CASSLRGPSGDNQPQHF
DNA: TGTGCCAGCAGTTTAAGAGGTCCGTCAGGGGACAATCAGCCCCAGCATTTT

J: TRBJ1-2
D: TRBD1
size: NA
V: TRBV6-5
CDR3: CASSRPGTGNYGYTF
DNA: TGTGCCAGCAGCCGTCCCGGGACAGGGAACTATGGCTACACCTTC

J: TRBJ2-1
D: NA
size: NA
V: TRBV6-4
CDR3: CASSESLVEQFF
DNA: TGTGCCAGCAGTGAATCCTTGGTTGAGCAGTTCTTC

J: TRBJ2-7
D: NA
size: NA
V: TRBV3-1/TRBV3-2
CDR3: CASSLQDRAGEQYF
DNA: TGTGCCAGCAGCCTTCAGGATCGGGCAGGGGAGCAGTACTTC

J: TRBJ1-5
D: NA
size: NA
V: TRBV28
CDR3: CASSFLFSNQPQHF
DNA: TGTGCCAGCAGTTTCCTCTTTAGCAATCAGCCCCAGCATTTT

J: TRBJ2-3
D: TRBD2
size: NA
V: TRBV11-2
CDR3: CASRLAGGPTGTQYF
DNA: TGTGCCAGCAGGTTAGCGGGAGGGCCTACAGGTACGCAGTATTTT

J: TRBJ2-7
D: NA
size: NA
V: TRBV10-3
CDR3: CAISARGGYEQYF
DNA: TGTGCCATCAGTGCCAGGGGAGGATACGAGCAGTACTTC

J: TRBJ1-6
D: NA
size: NA
V: TRBV28
CDR3: CASSLSRSPLHF
DNA: TGTGCCAGCAGTTTATCGCGATCACCCCTCCACTTT

J: TRBJ1-6
D: NA
size: NA
V: TRBV7-6
CDR3: CASSFLAGYNSPLHF
DNA: TGTGCCAGCAGTTTCCTCGCAGGGTATAATTCACCCCTCCACTTT

J: TRBJ1-1
D: NA
size: NA
V: TRBV7-2
CDR3: CASRPGRGSAEAFF
DNA: TGTGCCAGCAGACCGGGACGGGGAAGCGCTGAAGCTTTCTTT

J: TRBJ2-7
D: NA
size: NA
V: TRBV19
CDR3: CASSRSVLGSYEQYF
DNA: TGTGCCAGTAGCCGGTCTGTATTAGGTTCCTACGAGCAGTACTTC

J: TRBJ1-3
D: NA
size: once
V: TRBV25-1
CDR3: CASSEWSKHSGNTIYF
DNA: TGTGCCAGCAGTGAATGGAGCAAACACTCTGGAAACACCATATATTTT

J: TRBJ1-1
D: NA
size: NA
V: TRBV7-2
CDR3: CASSLSGGTEAFF
DNA: TGTGCCAGCAGCCTCTCTGGAGGGACTGAAGCTTTCTTT

J: TRBJ2-1
D: NA
size: NA
V: TRBV7-6
CDR3: CASSHYMEVANEQFF
DNA: TGTGCCAGCAGCCATTACATGGAGGTGGCTAATGAGCAGTTCTTC

J: TRBJ2-7
D: NA
size: NA
V: TRBV2
CDR3: CASRKDRSSYEQYF
DNA: TGTGCCAGCAGAAAGGACCGAAGCTCCTACGAGCAGTACTTC

J: TRBJ2-1
D: NA
size: NA
V: TRBV29-1
CDR3: CSVEVGQPNNEQFF
DNA: TGCAGCGTTGAGGTAGGACAACCTAACAATGAGCAGTTCTTC

J: TRBJ2-7
D: NA
size: NA
V: TRBV29-1
CDR3: CSVEDRRHQNSYEQYF
DNA: TGCAGCGTTGAAGATCGACGACACCAAAATTCCTACGAGCAGTACTTC

J: TRBJ1-2
D: NA
size: NA
V: TRBV7-9
CDR3: CASSAGRTGFRSYGYTF
DNA: TGTGCCAGCAGCGCCGGGAGGACGGGGTTCCGGAGCTATGGCTACACCTTC

J: TRBJ1-1
D: NA
size: NA
V: TRBV12-3/TRBV12-4
CDR3: CASSFQGWTEAFF
DNA: TGTGCCAGCAGTTTTCAGGGCTGGACTGAAGCTTTCTTT

J: TRBJ1-2
D: TRBD1
size: once
V: TRBV28
CDR3: CASSSRKGGGNYGYTF
DNA: TGTGCCAGCAGTTCAAGGAAAGGGGGCGGAAACTATGGCTACACCTTC

J: TRBJ2-1
D: NA
size: NA
V: TRBV24-1
CDR3: CATSDFRSSYNEQFF
DNA: TGTGCCACCAGTGATTTCAGGAGCTCCTACAATGAGCAGTTCTTC

J: TRBJ1-1
D: NA
size: once
V: TRBV28
CDR3: CASSLGGGGSTEAFF
DNA: TGTGCCAGCAGTCTAGGGGGGGGTGGAAGCACTGAAGCTTTCTTT

J: TRBJ1-6
D: NA
size: NA
V: TRBV18
CDR3: CASSLDSNSPLHF
DNA: TGTGCCAGCTCACTCGACAGTAATTCACCCCTCCACTTT

J: TRBJ1-2
D: NA
size: NA
V: TRBV5-8
CDR3: CASSAQSNYGYTF
DNA: TGTGCCAGCAGCGCCCAGAGCAACTATGGCTACACCTTC

J: TRBJ2-1
D: TRBD1
size: NA
V: TRBV6-5
CDR3: CASEGRDRVDEQFF
DNA: TGTGCCAGCGAGGGAAGGGACAGGGTGGACGAGCAGTTCTTC

J: TRBJ2-5
D: NA
size: NA
V: TRBV6-5
CDR3: CASREGETQYF
DNA: TGTGCCAGCAGGGAGGGAGAGACCCAGTACTTC

J: TRBJ2-5
D: TRBD1
size: NA
V: TRBV4-1
CDR3: CASSRVGTAQETQYF
DNA: TGCGCCAGCAGCCGAGTTGGGACAGCTCAAGAGACCCAGTACTTC